The sequence of this T cell receptor beta chain was determined in a study of T-cell memory formation after mild COVID-19. Study overall: Largely donor-specific sequence clusters came from a couple of donors. Study outcomes and limitations: Day 15 to 85 contracting clones showed balanced CD4/CD8; later expanders leaned CD4+. Some responding clones appeared in pre-infection memory, suggesting cross-reactive memory joined.

5'RACE primed at constant segments yielded TCR alpha and TCR beta cDNA libraries bearing sample barcodes and UMIs. TCRdb redid the calling of the 5' RACE reads with MiXCR, one entry per CDR3 protein. The table shows around 410,000 distinct CDR3 sequences, with 20% to 30% occurring only once. As for this clonotype: Its antigen is as yet unknown.

The V end was cut by 10 bases, the J end by 8 bases, with 11 bases between. The length of the CDR3 is 10 residues. The clonotype was recovered from an adult woman who had mild COVID-19 (a few samples of this study predate the infection). Cell type and time point are not known. The rearrangement joins TRBV12-3 or TRBV12-4 to TRBJ1-2, with unresolved D. The sample consisted of PBMCs or a T cell subset sorted from them (not recorded which). The CDR3, as DNA: TGTGCCACTAAGATGGGGGGCTACACCTTC. It encodes CATKMGGYTF.